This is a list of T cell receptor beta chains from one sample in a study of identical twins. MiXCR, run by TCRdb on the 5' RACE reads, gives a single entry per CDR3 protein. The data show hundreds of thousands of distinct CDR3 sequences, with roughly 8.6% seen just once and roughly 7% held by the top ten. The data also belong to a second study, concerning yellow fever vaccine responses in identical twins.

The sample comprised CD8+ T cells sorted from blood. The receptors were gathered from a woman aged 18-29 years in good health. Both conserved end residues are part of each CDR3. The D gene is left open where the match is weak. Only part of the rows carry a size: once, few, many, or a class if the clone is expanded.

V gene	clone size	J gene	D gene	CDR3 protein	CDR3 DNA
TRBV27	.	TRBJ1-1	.	CASSPSRASNTEAFF	TGTGCCAGCAGTCCCTCGCGGGCGTCGAACACTGAAGCTTTCTTT
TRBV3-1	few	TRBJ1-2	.	CASSQAKVIDGYTF	TGTGCCAGCAGCCAAGCGAAGGTTATCGATGGCTACACCTTC
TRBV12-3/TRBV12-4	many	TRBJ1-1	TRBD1	CASNFGQGNTEAFF	TGTGCCAGCAACTTCGGACAGGGAAACACTGAAGCTTTCTTT
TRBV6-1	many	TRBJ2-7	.	CASMGRGPSYEQYF	TGTGCCAGCATGGGGCGGGGTCCTTCCTACGAGCAGTACTTC
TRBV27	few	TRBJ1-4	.	CASGRGGEKLFF	TGTGCCAGTGGGAGGGGCGGAGAAAAACTGTTTTTT
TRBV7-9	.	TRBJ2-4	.	CASSLVEAPGIQYF	TGTGCCAGCAGCTTAGTCGAGGCCCCCGGCATTCAGTACTTC
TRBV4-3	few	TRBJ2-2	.	CASSQVPRGSGELFF	TGCGCCAGCAGCCAAGTCCCTAGGGGGTCCGGGGAGCTGTTTTTT
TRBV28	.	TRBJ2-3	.	CASSFLAGTSDTQYF	TGTGCCAGCAGTTTTCTCGCGGGAACATCAGATACGCAGTATTTT
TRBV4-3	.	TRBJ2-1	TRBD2	CASSQAGPSGSSYNEQFF	TGCGCCAGCAGCCAAGCGGGCCCCAGCGGGAGCTCCTACAATGAGCAGTTCTTC
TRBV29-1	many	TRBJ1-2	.	CSDTGTRTYGYTF	TGCAGCGACACCGGGACAAGGACGTACGGCTACACCTTC
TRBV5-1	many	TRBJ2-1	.	CASSLFSSSYNEQFF	TGCGCCAGCAGCTTGTTTTCCAGCTCCTACAATGAGCAGTTCTTC
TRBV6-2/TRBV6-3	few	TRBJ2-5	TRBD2	CASSYPSGPQETQYF	TGTGCCAGCAGTTACCCTAGCGGACCTCAAGAGACCCAGTACTTC
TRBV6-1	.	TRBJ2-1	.	CASKNLGTVGNEQFF	TGTGCCAGCAAAAACCTGGGGACGGTGGGCAATGAGCAGTTCTTC
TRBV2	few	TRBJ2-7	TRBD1	CASTRDRGGSYEQYF	TGTGCCAGCACTCGAGACAGGGGCGGTTCTTACGAGCAGTACTTC
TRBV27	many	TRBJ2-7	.	CASSPPRGAPYEQYF	TGTGCCAGCAGCCCCCCCCGCGGGGCCCCCTACGAGCAGTACTTC
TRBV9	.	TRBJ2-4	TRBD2	CASSVGSGLAKNIQYF	TGTGCCAGCAGCGTGGGTAGCGGGCTAGCCAAAAACATTCAGTACTTC
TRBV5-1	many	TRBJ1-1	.	CASSPLIGTEAFF	TGCGCCAGCAGCCCCCTAATCGGCACTGAAGCTTTCTTT
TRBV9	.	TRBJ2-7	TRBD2	CVSSGSSGGFSSYEQYF	TGTGTCAGCAGCGGATCTAGCGGGGGCTTCAGCTCCTACGAGCAGTACTTC
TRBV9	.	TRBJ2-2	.	CASSTALRTTGELFF	TGTGCCAGCAGCACAGCCCTTAGAACAACCGGGGAGCTGTTTTTT
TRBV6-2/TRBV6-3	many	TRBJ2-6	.	CASIRQTSGANVLTF	TGTGCCAGCATAAGACAGACCTCTGGGGCCAACGTCCTGACTTTC
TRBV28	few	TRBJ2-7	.	CASSIAWGQPSSYEQYF	TGTGCCAGCAGTATCGCCTGGGGGCAGCCGAGCTCCTACGAGCAGTACTTC
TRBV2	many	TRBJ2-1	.	CASRVDEQFF	TGTGCCAGCAGGGTGGATGAGCAGTTCTTC
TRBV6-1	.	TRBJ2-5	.	CASSIGDLMQETQYF	TGTGCCAGCAGTATAGGGGATTTGATGCAAGAGACCCAGTACTTC
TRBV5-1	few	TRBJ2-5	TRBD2	CASSEEGGSAETQYF	TGCGCCAGCAGCGAGGAAGGCGGGAGCGCAGAGACCCAGTACTTC
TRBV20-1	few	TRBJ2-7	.	CSARDPDNYEQYF	TGCAGTGCTAGAGATCCTGACAACTACGAGCAGTACTTC
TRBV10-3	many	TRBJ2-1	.	CAISEVRNEQFF	TGTGCCATCAGTGAGGTCCGCAATGAGCAGTTCTTC
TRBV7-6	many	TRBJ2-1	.	CASSLLGSYNEQFF	TGTGCCAGCAGCTTGCTAGGCTCCTACAATGAGCAGTTCTTC
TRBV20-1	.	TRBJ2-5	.	CSARDSVPTDTFQETQYF	TGCAGTGCTAGAGATTCCGTGCCCACGGACACCTTCCAAGAGACCCAGTACTTC
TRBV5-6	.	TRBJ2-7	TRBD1	CASSTAHQDRFPEQYF	TGTGCCAGCAGCACCGCGCATCAGGACAGGTTTCCCGAGCAGTACTTC
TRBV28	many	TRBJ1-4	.	CASGHTEGEKLFF	TGTGCCAGCGGACATACCGAGGGTGAAAAACTGTTTTTT
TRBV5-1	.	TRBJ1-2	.	CASSLEAGLTNYGYTF	TGCGCCAGCAGCTTGGAGGCAGGGCTTACTAACTATGGCTACACCTTC
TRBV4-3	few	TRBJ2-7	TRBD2	CASSQRTSYEQYF	TGCGCCAGCAGCCAACGGACTAGCTACGAGCAGTACTTC
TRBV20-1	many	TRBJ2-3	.	CSARRGLDGNTQYF	TGCAGTGCTAGGCGGGGCCTCGATGGAAATACGCAGTATTTT
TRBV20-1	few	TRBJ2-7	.	CSATPRVISYEQYF	TGCAGTGCTACACCAAGGGTGATCTCCTACGAGCAGTACTTC
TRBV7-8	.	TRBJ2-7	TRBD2	CASSSAGTSGRSEQYF	TGTGCCAGCAGCTCCGCCGGGACTAGCGGGAGGTCCGAGCAGTACTTC
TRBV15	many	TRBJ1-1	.	CATRFWQLNTEAFF	TGTGCCACCAGATTCTGGCAGTTGAACACTGAAGCTTTCTTT
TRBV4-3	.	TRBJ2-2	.	CASSQEVGGLRGTGELFF	TGCGCCAGCAGCCAAGAAGTAGGGGGACTACGGGGCACCGGGGAGCTGTTTTTT
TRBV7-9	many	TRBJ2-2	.	CATSHGGELFF	TGTGCCACCAGCCACGGCGGGGAGCTGTTTTTT
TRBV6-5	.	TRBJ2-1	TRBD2	CASSYSLRLAGEGVHEQFF	TGTGCCAGCAGTTACTCCCTGAGACTAGCGGGAGAGGGGGTGCATGAGCAGTTCTTC
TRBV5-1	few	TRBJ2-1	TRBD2	CASTWLAGGASYNEQFF	TGCGCCAGCACCTGGCTAGCGGGGGGAGCTTCCTACAATGAGCAGTTCTTC
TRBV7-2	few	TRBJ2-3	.	CASSLAGATGDTQYF	TGTGCCAGCAGCTTAGCGGGGGCCACGGGGGATACGCAGTATTTT
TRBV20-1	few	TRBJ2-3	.	CSARSEDTIDTQYF	TGCAGTGCTAGATCCGAAGATACAATAGATACGCAGTATTTT
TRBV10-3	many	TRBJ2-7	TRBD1	CAISESTGLSSYEQYF	TGTGCCATCAGTGAGTCGACAGGGCTAAGCTCCTACGAGCAGTACTTC
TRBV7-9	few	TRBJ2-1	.	CASSPPEGYSYNEQFF	TGTGCCAGCAGCCCCCCGGAGGGGTATTCCTACAATGAGCAGTTCTTC
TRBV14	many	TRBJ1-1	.	CASSQVSGTEAFF	TGTGCCAGCAGCCAAGTCAGCGGCACTGAAGCTTTCTTT
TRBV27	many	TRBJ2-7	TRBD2	CASSGGAGYEQYF	TGTGCCAGTAGCGGGGGGGCCGGATACGAGCAGTACTTC
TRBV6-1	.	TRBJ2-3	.	CASSHPYTDTQYF	TGTGCCAGCAGCCACCCCTACACAGATACGCAGTATTTT
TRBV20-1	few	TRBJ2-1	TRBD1	CSARERTGLSYNEQFF	TGCAGTGCTAGAGAAAGGACAGGGCTATCCTACAATGAGCAGTTCTTC
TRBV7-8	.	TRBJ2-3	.	CASSLSVWGGPSTDTQYF	TGTGCCAGCAGCCTATCCGTTTGGGGGGGCCCTAGCACAGATACGCAGTATTTT
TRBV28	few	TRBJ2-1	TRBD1	CASSYYPGQSYNEQFF	TGTGCCAGCAGTTACTACCCGGGACAGTCCTACAATGAGCAGTTCTTC
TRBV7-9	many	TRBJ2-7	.	CASSLVPGTGHYEQYF	TGTGCCAGCAGTCTAGTCCCTGGGACGGGGCACTACGAGCAGTACTTC
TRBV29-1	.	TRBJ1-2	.	CSVRELHGYTF	TGCAGCGTTCGGGAACTTCATGGCTACACCTTC
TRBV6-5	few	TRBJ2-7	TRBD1	CASSYSPGQGGNEQYF	TGTGCCAGCAGTTACTCCCCGGGACAGGGGGGGAACGAGCAGTACTTC
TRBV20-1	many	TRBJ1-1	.	CSAGVGDQNTEAFF	TGCAGTGCTGGGGTAGGGGACCAGAACACTGAAGCTTTCTTT
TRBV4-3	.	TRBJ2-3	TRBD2	CASSHTTSGTDTQYF	TGCGCCAGCAGCCACACGACTAGCGGGACAGATACGCAGTATTTT